This record concerns one TCR beta chain sequence. Its antigen is undetermined. The sample originates from a study of PD-1 blockade in mismatch repair-deficient tumors. Overall study context: Enrolled about 2013-2016, patients had progressing, pretreated mismatch repair-deficient cancers of about a dozen types. Regarding the study as a whole: Tumor-resident clones, often undetectable pretreatment in blood, expanded then contracted after pembrolizumab.

Produced via immunoSEQ multiplex PCR; TCRdb's table is partial and in-frame only. The table shows tens of thousands of clones, with approximately 84% occurring only once. All patients were mismatch repair deficient, assessed by either PCR or immunohistochemistry. Trimming took off 0 bases at V and 0 bases at J, with 9 bases between the two ends. The CDR3 length is 17 residues. Germline V lookup: CDR1 LGHNA, CDR2 YSLEER. The chain recombines TRBV4-3 with TRBJ2-6; D uncertain. This TCR was recovered from an adult with mismatch repair-deficient cancer. The sample consisted of peripheral blood, taken 12 weeks after starting pembrolizumab. The CDR3 sequence: CASSQESTGSGANVLTF. The CDR3 nucleotides are TGCGCCAGCAGCCAAGAATCAACGGGCTCTGGGGCCAACGTCCTGACTTTC.